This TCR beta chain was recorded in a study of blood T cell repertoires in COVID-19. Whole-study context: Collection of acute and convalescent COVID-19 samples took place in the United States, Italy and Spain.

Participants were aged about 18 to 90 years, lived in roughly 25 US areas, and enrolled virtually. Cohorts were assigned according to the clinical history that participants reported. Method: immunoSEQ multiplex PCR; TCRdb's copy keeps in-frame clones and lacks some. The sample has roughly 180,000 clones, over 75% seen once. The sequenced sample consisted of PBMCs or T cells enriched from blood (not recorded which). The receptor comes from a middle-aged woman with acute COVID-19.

Here the CDR3 DNA reads TGTGCCAGCAGCCAAACGCGTTATACGCAGTATTTT. Translation: CASSQTRYTQYF. The V gene is TRBV6-5, the J gene TRBJ2-3; D uncertain. The V and J ends lost 6 bases and 7 bases respectively, with 11 bases between them. This CDR3 is 12 amino acids long. The V gene's germline CDR1 is MNHEY and CDR2 SVGAGI.